This T cell receptor beta chain was retrieved from a study of long-term antiretroviral therapy in people with HIV. The libraries were made with immunoSEQ v3.0 at survey level. Some clones are missing from TCRdb's copy, which holds only in-frame ones; the method was immunoSEQ multiplex PCR. The repertoire has some 20,000 clones, around 76% of them found once; the top ten carry approximately 6.9%. Germline loops: CDR1 SGHDN, CDR2 FVKESK. This CDR3 has 13 residues. V was clipped by 1 base and J by 2 bases, with 6 bases between them. The chain recombines TRBV14 with TRBJ2-7; D remains ambiguous. The sequence was obtained from a man aged 50 to 60 with HIV. The sample here was unsorted PBMCs, taken 2.2 years after starting antiretroviral therapy. CDR3 DNA sequence: TGTGCCAGCAGCCAAGGTTTACCCTACGAGCAGTACTTC. Its translation: CASSQGLPYEQYF.